The entry that follows covers one T cell receptor beta chain sequence. This sample was included in a study of blood T cell repertoires in COVID-19. The CDR3 length is 16 residues. The germline V and J ends were trimmed by 4 bases and 5 bases, with 17 bases remaining between them. CDR1 and CDR2 from the germline V gene are WSHSY and SAAADI. TCRdb's table, derived via immunoSEQ multiplex PCR, lists solely in-frame clones and lacks some. Of nearly 110,000 clones listed, 76% are singletons. The receptor was derived from an elderly man with COVID-19, enrolled during active disease. The J gene is TRBJ1-4, the V gene TRBV10-2; tentatively, D is TRBD1 (6 bases). Sequenced input: peripheral blood. The CDR3 region is CASSVQGTGINEKLFF. The CDR3 DNA follows: TGCGCCAGCAGTGTACAGGGCACGGGGATAAATGAAAAACTGTTTTTT.